Listed below are T cell receptor beta chains from one sample, sequenced in a study of identifying expanded T cells in peripheral blood. Assay: immunoSEQ multiplex PCR; the TCRdb copy retains only in-frame clones and omits some. Among more than 90,000 clones listed, around 88% were seen once. Sample: blood. These receptors all come from a person between 18 and 70 years old in good health. Each CDR3 is given with its conserved first and last residue. A D gene is named only where the DNA matches it firmly. Size values are once, few and many counts, or a class for expanded clones, and some rows have none.

TRBV9	-	-	13	TRBJ2-7	CASSRSPGSEQYF	TGTGCCAGCAGCCGTTCACCGGGGAGCGAGCAGTACTTC
TRBV7-8	-	-	13	TRBJ2-5	CASSGITGETQYF	TGTGCCAGCAGCGGAATAACCGGAGAGACCCAGTACTTC
TRBV2	many	-	15	TRBJ2-2	CASSHGTVAPGELFF	TGTGCCAGCTCCCACGGCACAGTTGCACCCGGGGAGCTGTTTTTT
TRBV6-1	-	TRBD1	15	TRBJ1-5	CASSLGQGVNQPQHF	TGTGCCAGCAGTTTAGGGCAGGGGGTCAATCAGCCCCAGCATTTT
TRBV19	-	-	13	TRBJ2-3	CASSMAGADTQYF	TGTGCCAGTAGTATGGCTGGGGCAGATACGCAGTATTTT
TRBV5-1	-	-	12	TRBJ1-2	CASSLAGEGYTF	TGCGCCAGCAGCTTGGCCGGGGAAGGCTACACCTTC
TRBV4-1	once	TRBD1	17	TRBJ2-1	CASSQEGAGGGYGEQFF	TGCGCCAGCAGCCAAGAAGGCGCAGGGGGCGGGTATGGGGAACAGTTCTTC
TRBV5-5	-	-	12	TRBJ2-5	CASSLSGETQYF	TGTGCCAGCAGCTTGTCCGGAGAGACCCAGTACTTC
TRBV4-3	-	-	13	TRBJ1-5	CARGGPGREPQHF	TGCGCCAGGGGGGGCCCCGGGCGGGAGCCCCAGCATTTT
TRBV11-2	-	TRBD2	15	TRBJ2-7	CASSLTSGDLYEQYF	TGTGCCAGCAGCTTGACTAGCGGGGACCTCTACGAGCAGTACTTC
TRBV7-9	-	-	17	TRBJ1-6	CASSLAVPAGYNSPLHF	TGTGCCAGCAGCTTAGCGGTCCCGGCAGGTTATAATTCACCCCTCCACTTT
TRBV5-6	-	TRBD1	15	TRBJ2-7	CASSLGQGARLVQYF	TGTGCCAGCAGCTTAGGACAGGGGGCGCGACTTGTGCAGTACTTC
TRBV29-1	-	-	16	TRBJ2-2	CSVEGLRGSGTGELFF	TGCAGCGTTGAAGGGCTCAGGGGCTCCGGCACCGGGGAGCTGTTTTTT
TRBV4-2	-	TRBD1	15	TRBJ2-7	CASSQREGANYEQYF	TGTGCCAGCAGCCAACGTGAGGGGGCAAACTACGAGCAGTACTTC
TRBV2	-	-	14	TRBJ2-3	CASSAWGQGDTQYF	TGTGCCAGCAGTGCGTGGGGGCAGGGAGATACGCAGTATTTT
TRBV29-1	-	-	15	TRBJ2-5	CSVGFGSLGAETQYF	TGCAGCGTTGGTTTCGGGAGTTTGGGAGCAGAGACCCAGTACTTC
TRBV4-3	-	-	15	TRBJ1-4	CASSHIGRTNEKLFF	TGCGCCAGCAGCCATATCGGACGGACTAATGAAAAACTGTTTTTT
TRBV5-6	-	-	13	TRBJ1-2	CASSSGSNYGYTF	TGTGCCAGCAGCTCCGGGAGCAACTATGGCTACACCTTC
TRBV19	-	-	20	TRBJ2-2	CASSINLVGGTVGSTGELFF	TGTGCCAGTAGTATTAACCTTGTAGGAGGGACGGTGGGTTCAACCGGGGAGCTGTTTTTT
TRBV4-3	-	-	14	TRBJ2-7	CASSQGIGAYEQYF	TGCGCCAGCAGCCAAGGGATTGGGGCCTACGAGCAGTACTTC
TRBV2	-	-	13	TRBJ2-7	CASSELLSYEQYF	TGTGCCAGCAGTGAACTCCTCTCCTACGAGCAGTACTTC
TRBV7-9	few	-	15	TRBJ2-1	CAIGGLGSSYNEQFF	TGTGCCATTGGGGGGTTAGGGAGCTCCTACAATGAGCAGTTCTTC